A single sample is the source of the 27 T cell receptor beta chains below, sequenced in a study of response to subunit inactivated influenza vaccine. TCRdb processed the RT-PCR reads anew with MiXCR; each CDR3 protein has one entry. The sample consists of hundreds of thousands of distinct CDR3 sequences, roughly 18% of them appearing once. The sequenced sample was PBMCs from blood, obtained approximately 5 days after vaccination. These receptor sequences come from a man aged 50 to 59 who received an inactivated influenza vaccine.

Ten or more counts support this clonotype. In DNA form, the CDR3 reads TGTGCCAGCAGTCCACTCGGGACCTTCGATGAGCAGTTCTTC. Translation: CASSPLGTFDEQFF. The rearrangement uses TRBV12-3 or TRBV12-4 and TRBJ2-1; possibly TRBD1 or TRBD2 for D (5 bases each). This CDR3 spans 14 amino acids. Between the trimmed V and J ends, which lost 5 bases and 8 bases, there was a span of 16 bases.

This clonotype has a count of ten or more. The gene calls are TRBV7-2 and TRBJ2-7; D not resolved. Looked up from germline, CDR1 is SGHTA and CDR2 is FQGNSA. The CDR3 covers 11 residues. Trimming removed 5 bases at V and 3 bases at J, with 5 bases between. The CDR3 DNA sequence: TGTGCCAGCAGCGCCCTCTACGAGCAGTACTTC. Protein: CASSALYEQYF.

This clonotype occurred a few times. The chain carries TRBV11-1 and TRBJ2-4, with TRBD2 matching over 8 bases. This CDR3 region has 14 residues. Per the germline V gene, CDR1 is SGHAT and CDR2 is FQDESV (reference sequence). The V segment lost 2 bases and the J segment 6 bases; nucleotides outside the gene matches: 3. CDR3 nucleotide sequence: TGTGCCAGCAGCTTATACGGGGGGGGAAACATTCAGTACTTC. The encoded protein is CASSLYGGGNIQYF.

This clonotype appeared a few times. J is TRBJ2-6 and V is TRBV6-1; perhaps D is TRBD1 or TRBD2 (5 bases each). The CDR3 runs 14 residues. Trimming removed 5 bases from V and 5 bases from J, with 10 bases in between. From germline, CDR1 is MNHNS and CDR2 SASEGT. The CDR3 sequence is CASSPQGRANVLTF. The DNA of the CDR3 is TGTGCCAGCAGTCCGCAGGGACGGGCCAACGTCCTGACTTTC.

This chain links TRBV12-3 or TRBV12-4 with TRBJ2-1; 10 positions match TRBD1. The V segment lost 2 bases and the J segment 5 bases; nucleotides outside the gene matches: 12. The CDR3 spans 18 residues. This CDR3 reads CASSLIFGGQGFNNEQFF. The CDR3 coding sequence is TGTGCCAGCAGTTTAATCTTCGGGGGACAGGGGTTTAACAATGAGCAGTTCTTC.

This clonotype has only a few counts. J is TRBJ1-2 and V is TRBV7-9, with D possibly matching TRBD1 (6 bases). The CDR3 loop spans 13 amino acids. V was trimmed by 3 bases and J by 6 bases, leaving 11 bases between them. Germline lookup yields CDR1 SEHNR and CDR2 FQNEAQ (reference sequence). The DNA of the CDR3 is TGTGCCAGCAGCTTTGGGGGGGACAATGGCTACACCTTC. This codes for CASSFGGDNGYTF. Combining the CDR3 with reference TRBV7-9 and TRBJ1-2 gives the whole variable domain DTGVSQNPRHKITKRGQNVTFRCDPISEHNRLYWYRQTLGQGPEFLTYFQNEAQLEKSRLLSDRFSAERPKGSFSTLEIQRTEQGDSAMYLCASSFGGDNGYTFGSGTRLTVV.

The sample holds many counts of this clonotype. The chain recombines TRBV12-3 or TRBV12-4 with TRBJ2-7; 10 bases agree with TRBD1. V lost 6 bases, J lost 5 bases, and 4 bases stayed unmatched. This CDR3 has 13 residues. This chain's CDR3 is CASSRTGGHEQYF. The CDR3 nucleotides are TGTGCCAGCAGCCGGACAGGGGGACACGAGCAGTACTTC.

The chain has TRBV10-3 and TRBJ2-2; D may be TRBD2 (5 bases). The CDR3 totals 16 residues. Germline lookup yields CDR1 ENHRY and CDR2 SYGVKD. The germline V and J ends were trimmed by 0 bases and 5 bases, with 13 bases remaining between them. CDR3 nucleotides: TGTGCCATCAGTGAGTCGCCGGGGTACGGTACCGGGGAGCTGTTTTTT. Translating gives CAISESPGYGTGELFF.

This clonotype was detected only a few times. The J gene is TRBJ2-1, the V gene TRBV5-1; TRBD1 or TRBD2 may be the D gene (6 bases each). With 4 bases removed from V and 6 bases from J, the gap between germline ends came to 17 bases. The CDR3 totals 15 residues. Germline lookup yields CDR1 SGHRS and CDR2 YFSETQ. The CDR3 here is CASSHLGGLRNEQFF. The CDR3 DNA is TGCGCCAGCAGCCACCTGGGGGGCCTCCGCAATGAGCAGTTCTTC.

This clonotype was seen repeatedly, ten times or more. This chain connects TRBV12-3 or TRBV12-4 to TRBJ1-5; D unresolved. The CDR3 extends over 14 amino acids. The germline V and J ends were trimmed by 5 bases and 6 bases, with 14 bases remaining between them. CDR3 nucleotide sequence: TGTGCCAGCAGTCAGGACCAAGTGGGTCAGCCCCAGCATTTT. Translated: CASSQDQVGQPQHF.

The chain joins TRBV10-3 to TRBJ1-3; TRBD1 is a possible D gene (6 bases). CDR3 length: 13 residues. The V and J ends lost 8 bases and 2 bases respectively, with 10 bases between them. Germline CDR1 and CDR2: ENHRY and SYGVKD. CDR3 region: CAIGGQTGNTIYF. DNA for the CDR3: TGTGCCATCGGGGGGCAGACTGGAAACACCATATATTTT.

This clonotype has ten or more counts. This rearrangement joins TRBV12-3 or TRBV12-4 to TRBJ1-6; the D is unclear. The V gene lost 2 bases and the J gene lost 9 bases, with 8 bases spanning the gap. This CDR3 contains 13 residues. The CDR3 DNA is TGTGCCAGCAGTTTATCAGTGGGTTCACCCCTCCACTTT. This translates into CASSLSVGSPLHF.

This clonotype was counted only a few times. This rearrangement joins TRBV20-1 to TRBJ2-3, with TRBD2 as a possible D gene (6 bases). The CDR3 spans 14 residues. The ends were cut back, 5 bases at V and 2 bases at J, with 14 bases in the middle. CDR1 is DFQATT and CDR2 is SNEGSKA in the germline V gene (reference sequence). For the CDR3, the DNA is TGCAGTGCTGTTACCGGGACTTCCACAGATACGCAGTATTTT. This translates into CSAVTGTSTDTQYF.

Here the CDR3 reads CASSRAPSGLAVNNEQFF. CDR3 sequence (DNA): TGTGCCAGCAGCCGCGCCCCCAGTGGACTAGCGGTAAACAATGAGCAGTTCTTC. The gene calls are TRBV6-1 and TRBJ2-1; 10 nucleotides match TRBD2. The V gene end was trimmed by 6 bases and the J gene end by 5 bases; junction bases not matched to a gene: 16. The V gene's germline CDR1 is MNHNS and CDR2 SASEGT. The CDR3 runs to 18 residues.

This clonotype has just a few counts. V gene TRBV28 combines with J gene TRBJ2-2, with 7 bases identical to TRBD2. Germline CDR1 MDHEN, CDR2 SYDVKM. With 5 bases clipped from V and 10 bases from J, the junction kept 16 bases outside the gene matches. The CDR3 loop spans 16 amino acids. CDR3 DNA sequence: TGTGCCAGCAGTGGCTCCCTAGCGGCGGTTCTAGAGGAGCTGTTTTTT. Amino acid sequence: CASSGSLAAVLEELFF.

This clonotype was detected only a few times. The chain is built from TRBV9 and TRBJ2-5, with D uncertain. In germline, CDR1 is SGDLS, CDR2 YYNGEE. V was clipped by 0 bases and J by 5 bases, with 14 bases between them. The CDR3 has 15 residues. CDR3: CASSVEGIMSETQYF. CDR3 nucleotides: TGTGCCAGCAGCGTAGAAGGGATCATGTCCGAGACCCAGTACTTC.

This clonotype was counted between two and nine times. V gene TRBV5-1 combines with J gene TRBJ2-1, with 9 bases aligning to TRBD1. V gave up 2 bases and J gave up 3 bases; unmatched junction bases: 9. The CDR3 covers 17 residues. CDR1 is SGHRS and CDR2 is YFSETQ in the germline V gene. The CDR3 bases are TGCGCCAGCAGCTTAACCCCGGGACAGGGCATCTACAATGAGCAGTTCTTC. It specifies CASSLTPGQGIYNEQFF.

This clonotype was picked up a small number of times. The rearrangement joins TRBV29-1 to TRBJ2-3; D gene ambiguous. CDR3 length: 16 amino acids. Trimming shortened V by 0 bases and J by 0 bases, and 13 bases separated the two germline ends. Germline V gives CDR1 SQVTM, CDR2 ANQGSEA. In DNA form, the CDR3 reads TGCAGCGTTGAAGATCGAGTCAGAGCTAGCACAGATACGCAGTATTTT. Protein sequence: CSVEDRVRASTDTQYF.

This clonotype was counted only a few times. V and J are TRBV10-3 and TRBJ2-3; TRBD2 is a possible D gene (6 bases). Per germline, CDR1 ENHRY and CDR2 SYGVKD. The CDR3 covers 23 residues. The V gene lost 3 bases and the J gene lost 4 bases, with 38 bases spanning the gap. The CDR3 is CAISDYLAKEGPNGVRTPDTQYF. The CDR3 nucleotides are TGTGCCATCAGTGATTACCTCGCTAAGGAGGGACCAAATGGGGTGCGCACACCAGATACGCAGTATTTT.

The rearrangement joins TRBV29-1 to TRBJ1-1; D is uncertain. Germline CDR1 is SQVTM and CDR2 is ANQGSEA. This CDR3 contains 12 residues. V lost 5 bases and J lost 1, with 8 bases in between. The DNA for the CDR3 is TGCAGCGTTAGACATCAGAACACTGAAGCTTTCTTT. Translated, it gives CSVRHQNTEAFF.

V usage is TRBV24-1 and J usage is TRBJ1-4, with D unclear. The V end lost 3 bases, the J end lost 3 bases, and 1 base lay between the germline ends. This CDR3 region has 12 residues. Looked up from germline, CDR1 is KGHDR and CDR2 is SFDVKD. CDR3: CATSDANEKLFF. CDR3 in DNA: TGTGCCACCAGTGATGCTAATGAAAAACTGTTTTTT.

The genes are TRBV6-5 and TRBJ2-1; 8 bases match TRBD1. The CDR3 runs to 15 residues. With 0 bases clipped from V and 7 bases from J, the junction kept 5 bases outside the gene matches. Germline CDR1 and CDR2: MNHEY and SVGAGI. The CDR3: CASSYSRTGWNEQFF. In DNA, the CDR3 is TGTGCCAGCAGTTACTCCCGGACAGGGTGGAATGAGCAGTTCTTC.

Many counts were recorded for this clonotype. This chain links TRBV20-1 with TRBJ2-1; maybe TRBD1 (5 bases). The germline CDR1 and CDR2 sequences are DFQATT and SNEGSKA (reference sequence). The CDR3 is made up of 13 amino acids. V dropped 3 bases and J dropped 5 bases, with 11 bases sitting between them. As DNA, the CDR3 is TGCAGTGCTAGGGGGCCTACGCACAATGAGCAGTTCTTC. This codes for CSARGPTHNEQFF.

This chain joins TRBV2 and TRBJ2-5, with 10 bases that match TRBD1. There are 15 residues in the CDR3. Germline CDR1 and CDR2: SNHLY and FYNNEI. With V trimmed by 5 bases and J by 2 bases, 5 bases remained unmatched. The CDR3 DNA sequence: TGTGCCAGCAGTTGGGGACAGGGGAGTCAAGAGACCCAGTACTTC. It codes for CASSWGQGSQETQYF.

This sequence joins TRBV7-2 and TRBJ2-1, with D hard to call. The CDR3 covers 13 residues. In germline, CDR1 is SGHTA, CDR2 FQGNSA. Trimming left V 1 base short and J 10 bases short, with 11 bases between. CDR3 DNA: TGTGCCAGCAGCTTAGGTGGGATGTTGGAGCAGTTCTTC. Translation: CASSLGGMLEQFF.

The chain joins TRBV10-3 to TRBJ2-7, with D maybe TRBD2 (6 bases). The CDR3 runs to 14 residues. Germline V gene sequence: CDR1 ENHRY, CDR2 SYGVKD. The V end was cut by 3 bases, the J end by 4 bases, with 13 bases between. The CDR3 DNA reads TGTGCCATCAGTGAACCACTAGCTGGGTACGAGCAGTACTTC. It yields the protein CAISEPLAGYEQYF.

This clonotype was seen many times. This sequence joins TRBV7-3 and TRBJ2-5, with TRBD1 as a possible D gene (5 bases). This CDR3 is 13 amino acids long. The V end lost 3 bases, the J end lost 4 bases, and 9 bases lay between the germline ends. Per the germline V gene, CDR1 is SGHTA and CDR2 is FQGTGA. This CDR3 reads CASSLDNRETQYF. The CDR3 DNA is TGTGCCAGCAGCTTGGACAATCGAGAGACCCAGTACTTC.